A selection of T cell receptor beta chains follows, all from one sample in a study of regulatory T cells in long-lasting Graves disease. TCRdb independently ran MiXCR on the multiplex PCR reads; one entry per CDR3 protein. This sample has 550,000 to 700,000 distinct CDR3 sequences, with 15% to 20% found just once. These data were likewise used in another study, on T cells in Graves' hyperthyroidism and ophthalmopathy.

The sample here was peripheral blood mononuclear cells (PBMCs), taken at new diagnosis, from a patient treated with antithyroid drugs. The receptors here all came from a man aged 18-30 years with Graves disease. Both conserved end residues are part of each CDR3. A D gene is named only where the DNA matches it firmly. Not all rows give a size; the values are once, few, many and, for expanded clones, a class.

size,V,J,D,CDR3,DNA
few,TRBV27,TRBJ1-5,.,CASSLFADSNQPQHF,TGTGCCAGCAGTTTATTTGCGGATAGCAATCAGCCCCAGCATTTT
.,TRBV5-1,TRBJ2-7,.,CASSLQGRSNEQYF,TGCGCCAGCTCCCTTCAGGGGAGATCCAACGAGCAGTACTTC
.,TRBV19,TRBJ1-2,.,CASTRQKYYGYTF,TGTGCCAGTACAAGACAGAAGTACTATGGCTACACCTTC
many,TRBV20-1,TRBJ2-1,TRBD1,CSASGGTGNYNEQFF,TGCAGTGCTAGTGGGGGGACAGGGAACTACAATGAGCAGTTCTTC
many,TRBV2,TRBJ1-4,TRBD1,CASTAGQGTGKLFF,TGTGCCAGCACCGCGGGACAGGGTACGGGAAAACTGTTTTTT
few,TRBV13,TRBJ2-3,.,CASSLFWGSVVNTDTQYF,TGTGCCAGCAGCTTATTCTGGGGATCGGTGGTGAACACAGATACGCAGTATTTT
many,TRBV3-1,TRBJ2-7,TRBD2,CASSQVLPGLAGAYEQYF,TGTGCCAGCAGCCAAGTTTTACCGGGACTAGCGGGAGCCTACGAGCAGTACTTC
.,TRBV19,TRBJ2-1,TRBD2,CATHLAGSSYNEQFF,TGTGCCACCCATTTAGCGGGGAGCTCCTACAATGAGCAGTTCTTC
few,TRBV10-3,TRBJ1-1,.,CAISGPRGLGGPLSEAFF,TGTGCCATCAGTGGCCCACGCGGACTAGGGGGTCCTTTATCTGAAGCTTTCTTT
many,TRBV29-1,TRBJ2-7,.,CSVAAGSNYEQYF,TGCAGCGTTGCGGCAGGGTCTAACTACGAGCAGTACTTC
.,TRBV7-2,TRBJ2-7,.,CASSLVSRGNEQYF,TGTGCCAGCAGCCTTGTGAGTAGGGGGAACGAGCAGTACTTC
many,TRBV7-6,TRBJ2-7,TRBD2,CASSLEAGGPPREQYF,TGTGCCAGCAGCTTAGAGGCGGGAGGGCCCCCTCGCGAGCAGTACTTC
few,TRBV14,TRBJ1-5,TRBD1,CASSHPRDRGPWVNQPQHF,TGTGCCAGCAGCCACCCCCGGGACAGGGGGCCTTGGGTCAATCAGCCCCAGCATTTT
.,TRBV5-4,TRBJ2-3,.,CASSHVGRRDTQYF,TGCGCCAGCAGCCACGTGGGGCGTAGAGATACGCAGTATTTT
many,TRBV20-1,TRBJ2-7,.,CSALASEGVGEQYF,TGCAGTGCCCTCGCCTCTGAGGGAGTCGGGGAGCAGTACTTC
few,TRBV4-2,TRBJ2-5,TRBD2,CASSQAGGGREETQYF,TGTGCCAGCAGCCAAGCGGGGGGCGGGAGGGAGGAGACCCAGTACTTC
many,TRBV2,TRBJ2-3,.,CASNEDPTDTQYF,TGTGCCAGCAACGAGGACCCCACAGATACGCAGTATTTT
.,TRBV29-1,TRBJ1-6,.,CSVERSGSHNSPLHF,TGCAGCGTTGAGCGGTCAGGGTCACATAATTCACCCCTCCACTTT
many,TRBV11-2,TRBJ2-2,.,CASSSWTGRAGELFF,TGTGCCAGCAGCTCCTGGACAGGGAGGGCCGGGGAGCTGTTTTTT
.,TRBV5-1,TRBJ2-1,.,CASSPGQSSYNKQFF,TGCGCCAGCAGCCCCGGACAGAGCTCCTACAATAAGCAGTTCTTC
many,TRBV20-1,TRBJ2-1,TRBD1,CSAAGLGQGYSEQFF,TGCAGTGCTGCTGGGTTAGGACAGGGGTATAGTGAGCAGTTCTTC
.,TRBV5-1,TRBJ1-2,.,CASVSGTGNYGYTF,TGCGCCAGCGTCTCCGGAACGGGGAACTATGGCTACACCTTC
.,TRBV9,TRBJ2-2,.,CANSGALLGTGELFF,TGTGCCAACAGCGGCGCCCTTTTAGGCACCGGGGAGCTGTTTTTT
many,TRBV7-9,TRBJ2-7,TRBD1,CASSLGDREVYEQYF,TGTGCCAGCAGCTTAGGGGACAGGGAGGTCTACGAGCAGTACTTC
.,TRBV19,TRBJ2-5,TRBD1,CASRYRDRPQETQYF,TGTGCCAGTAGATACCGGGACAGACCTCAAGAGACCCAGTACTTC
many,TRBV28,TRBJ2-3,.,CASSTSSTDTQYF,TGTGCCAGCAGCACCTCTAGCACAGATACGCAGTATTTT
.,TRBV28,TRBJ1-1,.,CASSLGDSGGTEAFF,TGTGCCAGCAGTTTAGGGGACTCCGGTGGGACTGAAGCTTTCTTT
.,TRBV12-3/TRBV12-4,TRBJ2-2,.,CASSLGAGGTGELFF,TGTGCCAGCAGTTTAGGGGCAGGGGGGACCGGGGAGCTGTTTTTT
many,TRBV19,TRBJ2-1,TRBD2,CASSHLSGSGNEQFF,TGTGCCAGTAGCCACCTTAGCGGGAGTGGGAATGAGCAGTTCTTC
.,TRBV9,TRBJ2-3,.,CASGWGDTDTQYF,TGTGCCAGCGGATGGGGGGATACAGATACGCAGTATTTT
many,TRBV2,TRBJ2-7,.,CASSGDPRYEQYF,TGTGCCAGCAGTGGGGACCCGCGCTACGAGCAGTACTTC
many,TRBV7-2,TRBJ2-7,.,CASSFPTETVNQYEQYF,TGTGCCAGCAGCTTCCCTACAGAAACGGTTAATCAGTACGAGCAGTACTTC
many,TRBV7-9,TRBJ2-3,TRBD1,CASSEGTGADTQYF,TGTGCCAGCAGTGAAGGGACAGGGGCAGATACGCAGTATTTT
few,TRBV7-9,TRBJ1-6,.,CASSRGDNSPLHF,TGTGCCAGCAGCAGGGGAGATAATTCACCCCTCCACTTT
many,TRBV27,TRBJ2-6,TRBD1,CASSPLGTATGANVLTF,TGTGCCAGCAGTCCGCTCGGGACAGCTACTGGGGCCAACGTCCTGACTTTC
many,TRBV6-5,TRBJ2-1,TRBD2,CASSWTSGANNEQFF,TGTGCCAGCAGTTGGACTAGCGGGGCGAACAATGAGCAGTTCTTC
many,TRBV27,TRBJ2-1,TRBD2,CASSSVSSGRTYNEQFF,TGTGCCAGCAGTTCCGTTTCGAGCGGGAGAACCTACAATGAGCAGTTCTTC
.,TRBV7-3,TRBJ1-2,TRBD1,CASSQDRDQGGYTF,TGTGCCAGCAGCCAAGACAGGGATCAAGGTGGCTACACCTTC
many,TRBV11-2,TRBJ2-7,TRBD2,CASSPGTSGIPYEQYF,TGTGCCAGCAGCCCGGGGACTAGCGGGATCCCCTACGAGCAGTACTTC
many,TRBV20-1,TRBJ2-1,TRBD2,CSARRTSGRVSYNEQFF,TGCAGTGCTAGAAGGACTAGCGGGAGAGTCTCCTACAATGAGCAGTTCTTC
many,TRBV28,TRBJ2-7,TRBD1,CASRNPGQVRYEQYF,TGTGCCAGCAGGAACCCGGGACAGGTACGCTACGAGCAGTACTTC
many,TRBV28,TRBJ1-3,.,CASRQQGTGNTIYF,TGTGCCAGCAGACAACAGGGAACTGGAAACACCATATATTTT
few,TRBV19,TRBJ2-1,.,CASSMSFRANEQFF,TGTGCCAGTAGTATGTCGTTCCGGGCGAATGAGCAGTTCTTC
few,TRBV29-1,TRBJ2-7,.,CSVTVPASSYEQYF,TGCAGCGTTACTGTTCCGGCTAGCTCCTACGAGCAGTACTTC
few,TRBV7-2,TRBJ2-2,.,CASSLQLGLNGELFF,TGTGCCAGCAGCTTACAATTAGGGCTGAACGGGGAGCTGTTTTTT
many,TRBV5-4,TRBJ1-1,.,CASSSWSRNTEAFF,TGTGCCAGCAGCTCATGGAGCAGGAACACTGAAGCTTTCTTT
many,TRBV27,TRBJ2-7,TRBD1,CASSLRRDRAYEQYF,TGTGCCAGCAGTTTACGCCGGGACAGAGCCTACGAGCAGTACTTC
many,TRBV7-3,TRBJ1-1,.,CASRQNAGGATEAFF,TGTGCCAGCAGGCAAAACGCCGGTGGGGCCACTGAAGCTTTCTTT
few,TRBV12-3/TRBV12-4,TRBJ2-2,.,CASKISTNTGELFF,TGTGCCAGCAAAATTTCTACGAACACCGGGGAGCTGTTTTTT
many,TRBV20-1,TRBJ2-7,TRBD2,CSARDLAGGFEQYF,TGCAGTGCTAGAGATCTAGCGGGAGGTTTCGAGCAGTACTTC
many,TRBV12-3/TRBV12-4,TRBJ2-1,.,CASRPTTSYNEQFF,TGTGCCAGCAGACCTACAACCTCCTACAATGAGCAGTTCTTC
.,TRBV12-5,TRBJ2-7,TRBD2,CASGSPAGTSGKITYEQYF,TGTGCTAGTGGTTCGCCTGCTGGGACTAGCGGGAAAATAACCTACGAGCAGTACTTC
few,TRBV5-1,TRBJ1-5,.,CASSLEDGQPQHF,TGCGCCAGCAGCTTGGAAGATGGTCAGCCCCAGCATTTT
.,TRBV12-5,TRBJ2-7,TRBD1,CASGDQGTGGYEQYF,TGTGCTAGTGGGGACCAGGGGACAGGGGGCTACGAGCAGTACTTC
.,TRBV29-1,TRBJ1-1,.,CSGMEFGAEAFF,TGCAGCGGGATGGAGTTTGGCGCTGAAGCTTTCTTT
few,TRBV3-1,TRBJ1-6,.,CASSQRPGSNSPLHF,TGTGCCAGCAGCCAACGTCCGGGGTCCAATTCACCCCTCCACTTT